The TCR beta chain described here comes from a study of shared clonotypes between healthy human individuals. For the study at large: Each donor's CD8 memory used one plate, CD8 naive two, each CD4 subset three.

TCRdb's table, derived via immunoSEQ multiplex PCR, lists solely in-frame clones and lacks some. This table holds some 2,000,000 clones, roughly 95% found once. V was trimmed by 3 bases and J by 4 bases, leaving 20 bases between them. CDR1 and CDR2 (germline): SGHNT, YYREEE (reference sequence). There are 16 residues in the CDR3. Comment on this clone: Its antigen is not known.

Study results and caveats: Since donors were few, the genetic and exposure-history diversity represented was limited.

CD45RO negativity and positive selection for CCR7 defined naive CD8 cells, a population that excluded terminally differentiated effector memory CD45RA+ cells. This receptor was taken from a man in his late teens or twenties in good health. V usage is TRBV5-4 and J usage is TRBJ2-7; D may be TRBD1 or TRBD2 (6 bases each). The sequencing input was naive CD8+ T cells sorted from blood. The CDR3: CASSSPSGAVGYEQYF. The CDR3 DNA reads as TGTGCCAGCAGCTCCCCTTCGGGGGCAGTGGGGTACGAGCAGTACTTC.